The 21 T cell receptor beta chains reported below all come from one sample, sequenced in a study of blood T cells in healthy people across ages. Together with a sample-barcoded 5' primer, a J-beta primer mix was included in a second PCR lasting roughly 6 to 12 cycles. One entry per CDR3 protein results from TCRdb running MiXCR on the 5' RACE reads. Seen here are 1.5 million to 2 million distinct CDR3 sequences, 34% observed once, and the top ten hold around 11%. Sequenced input: blood. These receptors were taken from a woman under 40 in good health.

The CDR3 spells CASSLSLPSYNEQFF. The DNA for the CDR3 is TGCGCCAGCAGCTTGTCCCTCCCCTCCTACAATGAGCAGTTCTTC. The V gene is TRBV5-1, the J gene TRBJ2-1, with D hard to call. With 1 base removed from V and 0 bases from J, the gap between germline ends came to 8 bases. This CDR3 has 15 residues. Germline CDR1 and CDR2: SGHRS and YFSETQ.

The rearrangement joins TRBV6-1 to TRBJ2-7; possible D gene TRBD2, 6 bases. This CDR3 contains 15 residues. V was cut by 6 bases and J by 0 bases, with 15 bases left in between. Germline assignment: CDR1 MNHNS and CDR2 SASEGT. CDR3 nucleotides: TGTGCCAGCAGGGAACCCGGGCGGGGCTCCTACGAGCAGTACTTC. This encodes CASREPGRGSYEQYF.

The chain carries TRBV3-1 and TRBJ2-7, with 10 bases identical to TRBD2. Germline CDR1 reads LGHDT; CDR2 reads YNNKEL (reference sequence). This CDR3 region has 14 residues. V lost 8 bases to trimming and J lost 0 bases; unmatched junction nucleotides: 4. DNA for the CDR3: TGTGCCAGCCAGGCTAGCGGGGGCTCCTACGAGCAGTACTTC. This sequence encodes CASQASGGSYEQYF.

This clonotype has only a few counts. CDR3 residues: CASSAGVAKETQYF. CDR3 sequence (DNA): TGTGCCAGCAGTGCGGGGGTAGCCAAAGAGACCCAGTACTTC. The rearrangement links TRBV2 to TRBJ2-5; tentative D call: TRBD2 (6 bases). The CDR3 has 14 residues. V was clipped by 4 bases and J by 3 bases, with 12 bases between them. CDR1 is SNHLY, CDR2 FYNNEI, per germline.

This clonotype has a handful of counts. The chain couples TRBV7-3 to TRBJ1-1; D remains ambiguous. Per germline, CDR1 SGHTA and CDR2 FQGTGA. The V end was cut by 4 bases, the J end by 8 bases, with 17 bases between. The CDR3 has 14 residues. In DNA, the CDR3 is TGTGCCAGCAGCTCCGAAATTTCGGGGTCAGAAGCTTTCTTT. It encodes CASSSEISGSEAFF.

In regard to this clonotype: A much larger clonotype is one base distant, so this may be a read error. This chain joins TRBV27 and TRBJ2-5; D is undetermined. Trimming shortened V by 1 base and J by 4 bases, and 10 bases separated the two germline ends. In germline, CDR1 is MNHEY, CDR2 SMNVEV (reference sequence). The CDR3 is 14 residues long. DNA of the CDR3: TGTGCCAGCAGTTTATTCGGTCTCCGAGAGACCCAGTACTTC. It yields the protein CASSLFGLRETQYF.

The genes are TRBV27 and TRBJ2-6; TRBD1 aligns across 7 bases. Germline trimming cut 5 bases from V and 0 bases from J; bases unmatched to any gene: 16. From germline, CDR1 is MNHEY and CDR2 SMNVEV (reference sequence). This CDR3 has 20 residues. The CDR3 DNA is TGTGCCAGCAGTGCGAGGGACAGCCATTCACTCGACTCTGGGGCCAACGTCCTGACTTTC. This sequence encodes CASSARDSHSLDSGANVLTF.

The chain recombines TRBV28 with TRBJ2-7; D might be TRBD1 or TRBD2, each matching 6 bases. The length of the CDR3 is 13 residues. Germline V gene sequence: CDR1 MDHEN, CDR2 SYDVKM. V was cut by 7 bases and J by 5 bases, with 15 bases left in between. CDR3 bases: TGTGCCAGCAAGGGGGGCGCACCCGACGAGCAGTACTTC. This codes for CASKGGAPDEQYF.

This clonotype was detected many times. The chain carries TRBV5-5 and TRBJ1-2; 7 bases line up with TRBD1. V was clipped by 6 bases and J by 8 bases; unmatched bases: 10. Looked up from germline, CDR1 is SGHKS and CDR2 is YYEKEE (reference sequence). The CDR3 runs to 13 residues. CDR3 nucleotide sequence: TGTGCCAGCAACTTCAGGGGGTTTGACGGCTACACCTTC. It yields the protein CASNFRGFDGYTF.

This clonotype appeared a few times. The chain carries TRBV28 and TRBJ2-7, with D unclear. The CDR3 contains 11 residues. The germline V gene has CDR1 MDHEN and CDR2 SYDVKM. The V gene lost 5 bases and the J gene lost 7 bases, with 9 bases spanning the gap. In DNA, the CDR3 is TGTGCCAGCAGTGGGATTCAGGAGCAGTACTTC. It yields the protein CASSGIQEQYF.

CDR3 residues: CSATGTGDQETQYF. The CDR3 nucleotides read TGCAGTGCGACAGGAACAGGAGACCAAGAGACCCAGTACTTC. This chain links TRBV20-1 with TRBJ2-5, with D maybe TRBD1 (6 bases). This CDR3 has 14 amino acids. Trimming took 6 bases from V and 0 from J, leaving 14 bases between them. Looked up from germline, CDR1 is DFQATT and CDR2 is SNEGSKA (reference sequence).

This clonotype was found a few times. V usage is TRBV5-1 and J usage is TRBJ2-1, with D perhaps TRBD1 (6 bases). CDR3 size: 17 residues. The V gene's germline CDR1 is SGHRS and CDR2 YFSETQ. Trimming cost V 0 bases and J 0 bases, with 13 bases left between them. The CDR3: CASSLAPTGISYNEQFF. In DNA form, the CDR3 reads TGCGCCAGCAGCTTGGCCCCAACAGGGATCTCCTACAATGAGCAGTTCTTC.

This clonotype was counted only a few times. The chain is built from TRBV7-2 and TRBJ2-1, with 14 bases matching TRBD2. The CDR3 contains 16 residues. CDR1 is SGHTA, CDR2 FQGNSA, per germline. The junction had 5 bases not matched to a gene; V was cut back by 6 bases and J by 4 bases. The CDR3 DNA follows: TGTGCCAGCAGGGGACTAGCGGGGGCCTCTTACAATGAGCAGTTCTTC. Translation: CASRGLAGASYNEQFF.

This clonotype came up a few times. This sequence joins TRBV9 and TRBJ2-1, with D unclear. The CDR3 runs to 16 residues. Germline V gene sequence: CDR1 SGDLS, CDR2 YYNGEE. V was clipped by 0 bases and J by 2 bases, with 12 bases between them. CDR3 in amino acids: CASSVESSQPYNEQFF. The DNA for the CDR3 is TGTGCCAGCAGCGTAGAGAGTAGCCAGCCCTACAATGAGCAGTTCTTC.

Concerning this clonotype: This could be a read error, since a much larger clone is one nucleotide away. The V gene is TRBV13, the J gene TRBJ2-1; D might be TRBD1 (6 bases). CDR1 is PRHDT, CDR2 FYEKMQ, per germline (reference sequence). V gave up 4 bases and J gave up 13 bases, with 17 bases separating them. The CDR3 contains 13 residues. The CDR3 sequence is CASSSSGVETQFF. DNA for the CDR3: TGTGCCAGCAGCTCCTCAGGGGTAGAGACCCAGTTCTTC.

This clonotype was detected a few times. The chain has TRBV24-1 and TRBJ2-4; D is possibly TRBD1 or TRBD2 (5 bases each). Matching the DNA end better, TRBJ2-7 makes the J call doubtful. This CDR3 spans 11 amino acids. Germline V CDR1 and CDR2: KGHDR, SFDVKD. CDR3 region: CATGTDHEQYF. DNA of the CDR3: TGTGCCACCGGGACCGACCACGAGCAGTACTTC.

At least ten counts were recorded for this clonotype. The J gene is TRBJ2-3, the V gene TRBV6-2 or TRBV6-3, with TRBD2 as a possible D gene (6 bases). This CDR3 has 17 residues. Germline assignment: CDR1 MNHEY and CDR2 SVGEGT. V was trimmed by 5 bases and J by 5 bases, leaving 23 bases between them. The DNA of the CDR3 is TGTGCCAGCAGTCCCACTAGCAGGTTCCCGGTCGGAGATACGCAGTATTTT. Protein product: CASSPTSRFPVGDTQYF.

The CDR3 loop reads CASSSSYGEDEQFF. For the CDR3, the DNA is TGTGCCAGCAGTTCTTCCTATGGAGAGGATGAGCAGTTCTTC. The chain links TRBV12-3 or TRBV12-4 to TRBJ2-1; D uncertain. V lost 4 bases to trimming and J lost 8 bases, with 15 bases between them. This CDR3 contains 14 residues.

This chain links TRBV12-3 or TRBV12-4 with TRBJ2-3; 9 positions agree with TRBD2. This CDR3 has 18 residues. With 5 bases clipped from V and 3 bases from J, the junction kept 15 bases outside the gene matches. CDR3 sequence: CASSPLHSGGRPTDTQYF. The CDR3 nucleotides read TGTGCCAGCAGTCCCCTACACAGCGGGGGGCGGCCAACAGATACGCAGTATTTT.

In its sample, this clonotype was seen a few times. The V and J genes are TRBV3-1 and TRBJ2-1, with D perhaps matching TRBD2 (6 bases). The V end was cut by 4 bases, the J end by 8 bases, with 15 bases between. Germline V gene lookup returns CDR1 LGHDT and CDR2 YNNKEL (reference sequence). The CDR3 covers 14 residues. CDR3 loop: CASSRGLGGDEQFF. Written as DNA, the CDR3 is TGTGCCAGCAGCCGTGGATTGGGGGGAGATGAGCAGTTCTTC.

The chain recombines TRBV24-1 with TRBJ2-1, with TRBD2 matching 8 bases. The CDR3 consists of 15 residues. Germline V gene lookup returns CDR1 KGHDR and CDR2 SFDVKD. Trimming at V came to 3 bases and at J to 3 bases, leaving 3 bases not matched to a gene. The chain's CDR3 is CATSDGLADYNEQFF. The CDR3 DNA follows: TGTGCCACCAGTGATGGACTAGCCGACTACAATGAGCAGTTCTTC.